This T cell receptor beta chain was sequenced for a study of cytomegalovirus exposure and HLA in healthy donors (dated by TCRdb to 2016 to 2017). In terms of the full investigation: An earlier analysis of 550 to 700 of the donors reported approximately 300 Gb of sequence data and roughly 110 million unique TCR beta sequences from about 179 million T cells. An early release that covered fewer than 800 HLA-typed donors contained about 290 gigabases of sequencing data and about 93 million unique TCR sequences. Of the roughly 390 genotyped donors, about 80% fell in the genetic ancestry cluster associated with self-reported Caucasian donors. The aim of the study was to test whether cataloging public T cell receptors could identify signatures of past pathogen exposure. Using immunosequencing, the study profiled T cell repertoires from approximately 700 subjects and related those repertoires to cytomegalovirus serostatus. Besides the first cohort of roughly 640 subjects, a separate validation cohort made up of 120 or so different subjects was used. The study combined high-throughput TCR immunosequencing, statistical association of individual TCRs with disease status, and machine learning to predict cytomegalovirus infection status. A later analysis re-examined previously published TCR beta repertoires from roughly 650 donors and added high-resolution HLA genotyping to investigate patterns of TCR occurrence. The later analysis used no new phenotypic data to find candidate immune exposures, relying instead on TCR beta sequences and their occurrence across donors. An earlier analysis of 587 of the donors used high-throughput TCR beta sequencing to judge whether each TCR beta V gene segment behaved as functional or pseudogenic. Donor age, sex, ethnicity and CMV serostatus were compiled together with the repertoire data. In a later genetic analysis, genome-wide SNP genotypes for about 55% of the 666 donors were used, and that subset was treated as a discovery cohort. Every discovery cohort repertoire had been produced on one sequencing platform. HLA typing included class I and class II loci at four-digit resolution. Typing coverage varied by locus: 629-630 donors for A, B, C, DRB1 and DQB1; approximately 500 for DQA1; about 600 for DPA1; 450 to 480 for DPB1. Because of strong linkage in the cohort, a handful of DR-DQ haplotypes were treated as single units for association and clustering. Among some 400 genotyped donors of the cohort, an average of around 240,000 unique TCR beta nucleotide sequences was sequenced per donor, of which about 19% were non-productive. Overall study results and their limits: The classifier was reported to diagnose cytomegalovirus status with high specificity and sensitivity in both the original and validation cohorts. Only TCR beta chains were sequenced in this cohort, and the absence of alpha or paired-chain data limited detectable features. In a later analysis, the rate of TCR association differed among HLA loci, with DRB1 alleles having the most associated TCRs and HLA-C alleles having the fewest. Specific HLA alleles were associated with 16,951 TCR beta sequences at a false discovery rate of 0.05 in a later analysis. A later genetic analysis reported fewer N-insertions in productive TCRs among donors in an Asian-associated ancestry cluster than the roughly 650-donor mean. For the cohort, immune exposure information was limited to CMV serostatus. A further reported finding was that TCR beta sequences accurately predicted the HLA-A and HLA-B alleles for most subjects in the first cohort. In a later analysis, HLA-associated TCR beta chains showed more clonal expansion and lower generation probabilities than non-associated chains that were equally common. In an earlier analysis of more than 500 of the donors, most TCR beta V segments appeared in productive rearrangements about 90% or about 30% of the time, broadly matching IMGT annotations. Because some donors lacked HLA typing at each locus, the association tests relied only on the typed subset. A few of the identified cytomegalovirus-associated TCR beta chains were confirmed in vitro to be specific for cytomegalovirus antigens. In the study, 150 to 200 TCR beta chains were listed as associated with cytomegalovirus. Because the 87-base-pair reads could not distinguish some IMGT-functional V segments, including TRBV6-2 and TRBV6-3, those segments were excluded. It was suggested by the authors that the approach could potentially be generalized to other disease states and immunological phenotypes. V-gene and J-gene trimming of TCR beta chains was associated with a missense DCLRE1C variant in a later genetic analysis, and the association was replicated in an independent cohort. A cluster of highly shared sequence variants was judged likely to represent a technical artifact of the sequencing pipeline. Correlated functional status among segregating V segments might be attributable to linkage disequilibrium, but an unknown experimental factor could not be ruled out. When HLA alleles, especially DR and DQ, strongly co-occurred, TCR associations were difficult to assign to individual alleles. Because counts were too low, some 17 rarely observed V segments, including chromosome 9 orphons, were left out of the earlier analysis of 500 to 650 of the donors. In a later analysis, several top co-occurrence clusters were reported to appear linked to parvovirus B19, influenza, CMV and Epstein-Barr virus. Across donors, most TCR sequences were observed very rarely, whereas some public TCRs were present in many individuals. Most CMV-associated TCR beta chains appeared to be HLA-restricted in a later analysis, and the HLA associations seemed to be driven largely by CMV exposure. Roughly uniform sequencing depth across donors was assumed in presence/absence analyses, although this assumption may not hold.

The cohort comprised more than 550 healthy bone marrow donors. At the time of sampling, all cohort members were nominally healthy, though unrecorded immune exposures were likely present. The donor tested CMV seronegative, placing the donor among the 352 seronegative members of the cohort. Each donor provided a peripheral blood sample, and peripheral blood mononuclear cells were used for TCR beta sequencing. The Qiagen DNeasy Blood Extraction Kit was used to extract genomic DNA from the blood cell samples. Receptor amplification or capture employed the immunoSEQ multiplex PCR assay. The multiplex PCR relied on a mix of 60 forward primers for TCR Vbeta segments and 13 reverse primers for TCR Jbeta segments. The CDR3 region of rearranged TCR beta genes was amplified from genomic DNA by a multiplex PCR assay. Amplified TCR beta libraries were sequenced as 87-base-pair reads on the Illumina HiSeq System. As for the authors' bioinformatics: A later analysis tallied 80 million to 95 million unique TCR beta chains across the 666 repertoires, and approximately 12 million of those chains were shared by two or more donors. To remove PCR and sequencing errors, raw reads were error-corrected and collapsed into unique sequences using a nearest-neighbor algorithm that merged closely related sequences. V, D and J gene segments were assigned by aligning CDR3 sequences to IMGT reference sequences. For a sequence to be retained, at least a six-nucleotide match to both a V gene segment and a J gene segment was required. A rearrangement was called productive if the CDR3 had no stop codons and remained in frame with V and J, and every other rearrangement was called non-productive. CDR3 was defined according to IMGT convention as the region running from the second conserved V-encoded cysteine to the conserved J-encoded phenylalanine. The earlier analysis of about 590 of the donors excluded sequences that lacked an unambiguous match to a single V gene segment. An earlier analysis of a few hundred of the donors classified V segments as functional when productive rearrangements were above 56.7% and as segregating when the standard deviation between donors was above 5%. A statistical classification framework was developed to diagnose cytomegalovirus status using the catalog of TCR beta chain sequences. In a later analysis, TCR nucleotide sequences were compared against IMGT/GENE-DB human TR gene sequences so that V and J genes could be assigned. Using the TCRdist pipeline, a later analysis assigned CDR3 sequences along with most-parsimonious VDJ recombination scenarios. In a later analysis, each TCR beta chain was defined by its CDR3 amino acid sequence together with its V-gene family, and reads lacking a unique V-gene family were excluded. In a later analysis, around 600 highly shared, low-generation-probability nucleotide sequences were removed to address suspected cross-contamination and a sequencing artifact. A later analysis calculated a clonal expansion index for each public chain from normalized within-repertoire ranks of inferred template counts. In a later analysis, generation probabilities were computed with a VDJ recombination model fitted to out-of-frame rearrangements, and the resulting probabilities were checked against IGoR. A later analysis scored TCR-TCR, TCR-HLA and TCR-CMV co-occurrence with hypergeometric tests, applying a repertoire-size bias correction to TCR pairs. To estimate false discovery rates, a later analysis permuted the HLA or CMV assignments 20 times. In a later analysis, co-occurring TCRs were grouped using DBSCAN, and TCRdist sequence similarity was added for clustering within HLA-allele-positive subsets. For co-occurrence clustering, repertoires with fewer than 30,000 or more than 120,000 public chains were excluded, along with about five repertoires with anomalous nucleotide sharing. As stored in TCRdb, this immuneACCESS dataset retains in-frame rearrangements with V and J assigned. A fraction of the clones does not appear; measured against another copy, unresolved V genes explain less than half of the discrepancy, and the remainder lacks a known reason. Clonal size and the V and J genes are those of that table, whereas D and trimming came from the DNA. The sample table holds some 160,000 clones, of which around four fifths were seen once. Jointly, the top ten make up roughly 2.1% of the sample.

Including cysteine and phenylalanine, the CDR3 has 16 amino acids. The DNA shown is the 48-base CDR3, in frame from base 1. Per the germline V gene (reference sequence), MNHNY is the CDR1 and SVGAGI is the CDR2. V is cut by 4 bases and J by 0 bases, and the space between the germline ends is 16 bases. With regard to this clone: Its target antigen remains unknown. The sample holds no much larger clone one base away, and base qualities are not on file.

Sequencing was performed on PBMCs. Rearrangement joined TRBV6-6 to TRBJ2-7, and possibly TRBD1, on 6 matching bases. This receptor was taken from a man aged 18 to 35 in good health and CMV-seronegative. The CDR3 is CASSSLPGASSYEQYF. The sequenced DNA: TGTGCCAGCAGTTCCCTACCAGGGGCCAGCTCCTACGAGCAGTACTTC.